This TCR beta chain was profiled in a study of blood T cell repertoires in COVID-19. Measured with immunoSEQ multiplex PCR; TCRdb has only the in-frame clones, and not every one. Altogether about 92,000 clones are present, around 85% being singletons, with the ten largest covering approximately 40%. This sequence was found in a man older than 75 with acute or convalescent COVID-19. Sequencing was done on a sample of peripheral blood.

The CDR3 DNA reads TGTGCCAGCAGTTGGACAGGGGGCGGGGAGACCCAGTACTTC. Amino acids: CASSWTGGGETQYF. The chain couples TRBV6-5 to TRBJ2-5, with 11 nucleotides matching TRBD1. The length of the CDR3 is 14 residues. V shed 4 bases and J 5 bases; nucleotides not matched to a gene: 3. From germline, CDR1 is MNHEY and CDR2 SVGAGI.